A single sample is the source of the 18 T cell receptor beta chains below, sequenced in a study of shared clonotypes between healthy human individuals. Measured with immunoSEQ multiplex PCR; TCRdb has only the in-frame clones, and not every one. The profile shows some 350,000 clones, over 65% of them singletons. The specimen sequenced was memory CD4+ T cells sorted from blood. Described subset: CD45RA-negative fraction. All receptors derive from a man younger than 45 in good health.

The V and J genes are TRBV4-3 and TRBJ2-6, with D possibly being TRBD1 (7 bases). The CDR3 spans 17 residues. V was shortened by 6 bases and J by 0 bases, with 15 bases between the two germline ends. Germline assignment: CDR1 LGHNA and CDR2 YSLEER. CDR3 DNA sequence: TGCGCCAGCAGAGGCCCGGAGGGGGCCTCTGGGGCCAACGTCCTGACTTTC. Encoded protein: CASRGPEGASGANVLTF.

The CDR3 here is CASSFDRGVEAFF. CDR3 nucleotide sequence: TGTGCCAGCAGCTTTGACAGGGGGGTAGAGGCTTTCTTT. The V and J genes are TRBV11-2 and TRBJ1-1; 9 bases are a match to TRBD1. CDR1 is SGHAT, CDR2 FQNNGV, per germline. V gave up 3 bases and J gave up 11 bases; unmatched junction bases: 7. CDR3 size: 13 residues.

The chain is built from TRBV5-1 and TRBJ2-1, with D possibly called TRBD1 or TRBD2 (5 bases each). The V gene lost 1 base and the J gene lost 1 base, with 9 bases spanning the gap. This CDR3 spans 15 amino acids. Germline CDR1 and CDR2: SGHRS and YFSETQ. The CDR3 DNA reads TGCGCCAGCAGCTTGTCGGGGCTGTCCTACAATGAGCAGTTCTTC. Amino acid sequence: CASSLSGLSYNEQFF.

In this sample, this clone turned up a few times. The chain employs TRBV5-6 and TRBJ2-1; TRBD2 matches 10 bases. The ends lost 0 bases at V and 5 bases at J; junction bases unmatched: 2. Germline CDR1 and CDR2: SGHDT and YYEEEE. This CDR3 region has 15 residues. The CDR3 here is CASSLGLAGDNEQFF. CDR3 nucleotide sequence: TGTGCCAGCAGCTTGGGGCTAGCGGGAGACAATGAGCAGTTCTTC.

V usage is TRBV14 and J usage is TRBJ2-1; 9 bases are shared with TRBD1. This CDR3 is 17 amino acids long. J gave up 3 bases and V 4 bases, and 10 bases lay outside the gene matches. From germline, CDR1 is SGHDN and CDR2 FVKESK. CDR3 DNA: TGTGCCAGCAGCCGGATACAGGGGGCGGGGATCTACAATGAGCAGTTCTTC. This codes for CASSRIQGAGIYNEQFF.

The chain's CDR3 is CSASKGATNEKLFF. CDR3 DNA sequence: TGCAGCGCTTCGAAGGGGGCAACTAATGAAAAACTGTTTTTT. The gene calls are TRBV29-1 and TRBJ1-4, with TRBD1 as a possible D gene (6 bases). Germline V CDR1 and CDR2: SQVTM, ANQGSEA. Trimming removed 7 bases from V and 0 bases from J, with 12 bases in between. The CDR3 loop spans 14 amino acids. The full variable domain, its missing parts supplied by reference TRBV29-1 and TRBJ1-4, is SAVISQKPSRDICQRGTSLTIQCQVDSQVTMMFWYRQQPGQSLTLIATANQGSEATYESGFVIDKFPISRPNLTFSTLTVSNMSPEDSSIYLCSASKGATNEKLFFGSGTQLSVL.

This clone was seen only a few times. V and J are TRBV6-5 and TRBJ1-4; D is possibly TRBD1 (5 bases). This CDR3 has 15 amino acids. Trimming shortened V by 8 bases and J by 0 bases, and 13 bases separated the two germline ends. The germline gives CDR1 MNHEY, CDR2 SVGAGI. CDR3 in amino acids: CASGGNGATNEKLFF. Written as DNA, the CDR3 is TGTGCCAGCGGGGGGAACGGTGCAACTAATGAAAAACTGTTTTTT.

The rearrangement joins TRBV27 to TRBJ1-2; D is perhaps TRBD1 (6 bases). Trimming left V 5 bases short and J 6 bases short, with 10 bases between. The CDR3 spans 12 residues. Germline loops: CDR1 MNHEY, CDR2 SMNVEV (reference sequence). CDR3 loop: CASSLQGDGYTF. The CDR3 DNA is TGTGCCAGCAGTCTACAGGGCGATGGCTACACCTTC.

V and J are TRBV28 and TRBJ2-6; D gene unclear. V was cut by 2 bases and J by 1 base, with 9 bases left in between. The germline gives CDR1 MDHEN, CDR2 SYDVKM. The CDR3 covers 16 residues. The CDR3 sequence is CASSLPVPSGANVLTF. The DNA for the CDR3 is TGTGCCAGCAGTTTACCCGTGCCGTCTGGGGCCAACGTCCTGACTTTC.

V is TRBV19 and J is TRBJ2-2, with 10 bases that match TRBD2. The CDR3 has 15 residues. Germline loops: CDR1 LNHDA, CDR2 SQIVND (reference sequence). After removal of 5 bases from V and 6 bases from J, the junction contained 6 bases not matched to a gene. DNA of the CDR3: TGTGCCAGTAGTCGGCTAGCGGGAGTGGCCGGGGAGCTGTTTTTT. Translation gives CASSRLAGVAGELFF.

DNA of the CDR3: TGTGCCAGCTCAAGACAGGACCGTGAGACCCAGTACTTC. This gives the protein CASSRQDRETQYF. The chain links TRBV18 to TRBJ2-5; a possible D gene is TRBD1 (6 bases). The CDR3 length is 13 residues. Germline CDR1 is KGHSH and CDR2 is LQKENI. Between the trimmed V and J ends, which lost 5 bases and 5 bases, there was a span of 12 bases.

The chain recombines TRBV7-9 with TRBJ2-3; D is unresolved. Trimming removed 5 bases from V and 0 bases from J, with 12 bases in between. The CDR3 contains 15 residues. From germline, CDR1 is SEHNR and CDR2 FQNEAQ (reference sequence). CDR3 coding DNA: TGTGCCAGCAGCCCAGAGGTCCCTAGCACAGATACGCAGTATTTT. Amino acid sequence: CASSPEVPSTDTQYF.

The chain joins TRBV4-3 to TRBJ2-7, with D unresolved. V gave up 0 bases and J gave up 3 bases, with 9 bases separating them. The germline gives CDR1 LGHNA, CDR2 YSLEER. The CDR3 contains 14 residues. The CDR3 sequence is CASSQDQGNYEQYF. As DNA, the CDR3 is TGCGCCAGCAGCCAAGATCAAGGGAACTACGAGCAGTACTTC.

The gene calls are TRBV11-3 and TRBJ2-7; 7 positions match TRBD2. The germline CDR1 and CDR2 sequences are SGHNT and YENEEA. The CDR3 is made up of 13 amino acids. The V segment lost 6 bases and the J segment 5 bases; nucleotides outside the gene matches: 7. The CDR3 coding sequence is TGTGCCAGCAGAACCGGGAGGTACCACGAGCAGTACTTC. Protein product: CASRTGRYHEQYF. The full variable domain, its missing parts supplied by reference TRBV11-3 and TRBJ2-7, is EAGVVQSPRYKIIEKKQPVAFWCNPISGHNTLYWYLQNLGQGPELLIRYENEEAVDDSQLPKDRFSAERLKGVDSTLKIQPAELGDSAVYLCASRTGRYHEQYFGPGTRLTVT.

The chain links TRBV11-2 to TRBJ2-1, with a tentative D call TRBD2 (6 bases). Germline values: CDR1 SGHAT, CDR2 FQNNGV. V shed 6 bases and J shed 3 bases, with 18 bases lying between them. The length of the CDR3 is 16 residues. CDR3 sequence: CASRRAGRSHYNEQFF. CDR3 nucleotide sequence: TGTGCCAGCAGACGCGCGGGGCGGAGCCACTACAATGAGCAGTTCTTC.

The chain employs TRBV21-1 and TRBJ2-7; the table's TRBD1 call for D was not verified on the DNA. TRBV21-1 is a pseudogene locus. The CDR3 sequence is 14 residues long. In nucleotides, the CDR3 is TGTGCCAGCAGCACGACCAGGAAACGCTACGAGCAGTACTTC. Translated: CASSTTRKRYEQYF.

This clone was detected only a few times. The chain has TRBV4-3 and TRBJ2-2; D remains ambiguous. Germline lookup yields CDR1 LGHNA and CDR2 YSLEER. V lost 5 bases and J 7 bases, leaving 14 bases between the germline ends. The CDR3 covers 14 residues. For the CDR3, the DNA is TGCGCCAGCAGCGCCAAGCAGCAGGTCGGGGAGCTGTTTTTT. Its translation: CASSAKQQVGELFF.

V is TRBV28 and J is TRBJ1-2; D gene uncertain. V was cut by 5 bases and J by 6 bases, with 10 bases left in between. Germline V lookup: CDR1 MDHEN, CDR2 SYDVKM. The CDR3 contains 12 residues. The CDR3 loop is CASSRQGNGYTF. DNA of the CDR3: TGTGCCAGCAGTCGACAAGGAAATGGCTACACCTTC.